This T cell receptor beta chain was profiled in a study of shared clonotypes between healthy human individuals. This CDR3 is 16 amino acids long. Germline assignment: CDR1 KGHSH and CDR2 LQKENI. Whole-study findings and limits: Naive subsets typically showed greater estimated richness than memory subsets. With a few donors compared, roughly 5% of naive CD4 clonotypes were shared.

Some clones are missing from TCRdb's copy, which holds only in-frame ones; the method was immunoSEQ multiplex PCR. Altogether just over 2,000,000 clones are present, approximately 94% being singletons, with the ten largest covering 1% to 1.3%. In regard to this clone: What it recognizes is unknown. At one end the junction does not follow the germline gene, possibly because of a read error.

Naive-designated CD8 cells lacked CD45RO, were positively enriched for CCR7, and omitted terminally differentiated effector memory CD45RA+ cells. Sequencing used naive CD8+ T cells sorted from blood. The receptor was derived from a man aged 18 to 30 in good health. The chain recombines TRBV18 with TRBJ2-7; perhaps TRBD1 as D (5 bases). CDR3 protein: CASSPRIQGRSDEQYF. CDR3 DNA sequence: TGTGCCAGCTCACCACGGATTCAGGGCCGCTCCGACGAGCAGTACTTC.